What follows are 16 T cell receptor beta chains derived from one specimen sequenced in a study of control samples from healthy donors and cancer patients. This table comes from immunoSEQ multiplex PCR, and its TCRdb copy is limited to in-frame clones, with some not included. The sample consists of roughly 400,000 clones, around nine tenths of them appearing once. Sample: PBMCs. The receptors were sampled from a man in his forties or fifties with head and neck cancer.

The CDR3 DNA reads TGTGCCAGCTCACCACCCCGGGAGGGGCCCTACGAGCAGTACTTC. It encodes CASSPPREGPYEQYF. The V and J genes are TRBV18 and TRBJ2-7, with 8 bases that match TRBD2. This CDR3 has 15 amino acids. The trim removed 0 bases at V and 2 bases at J, leaving 3 bases unmatched. Germline loops: CDR1 KGHSH, CDR2 LQKENI.

The chain couples TRBV29-1 to TRBJ2-7; no clear D. The V gene's germline CDR1 is SQVTM and CDR2 ANQGSEA. V was trimmed by 7 bases and J by 3 bases, leaving 10 bases between them. The CDR3 runs to 11 residues. The chain's CDR3 is CSGSHGYEQYF. Here the CDR3 DNA reads TGCAGCGGGAGCCATGGCTACGAGCAGTACTTC.

The CDR3, as DNA: TGTGCCAGCAGCTTAGTACGGCCAGCGGGAGGGGACGAGCAGTACTTC. Residues: CASSLVRPAGGDEQYF. This chain links TRBV11-2 with TRBJ2-7; 10 positions match TRBD2. The trim removed 1 base at V and 5 bases at J, leaving 8 bases unmatched. Germline V gene data show CDR1 as SGHAT and CDR2 as FQNNGV. The CDR3 extends over 16 amino acids.

The chain recombines TRBV7-2 with TRBJ1-2, with D uncertain. V was trimmed by 2 bases and J by 3 bases, leaving 13 bases between them. CDR3 length: 15 amino acids. Germline-derived CDR1 and CDR2 are SGHTA and FQGNSA. The CDR3 bases are TGTGCCAGCAGCTTAAACCCCGCGAGAGACTATGGCTACACCTTC. Its protein is CASSLNPARDYGYTF.

This clone is a singleton in its sample. The rearrangement links TRBV30 to TRBJ2-7, with D perhaps given as TRBD1 or TRBD2 (7 bases each). This CDR3 region has 15 residues. Looked up from germline, CDR1 is GTSNPN and CDR2 is SVGIG (reference sequence). Trimming took off 0 bases at V and 2 bases at J, with 14 bases between the two ends. The CDR3 DNA reads as TGTGCCTGGAGTGTACGGGGGGACAGAGCCTACGAGCAGTACTTC. Its translation: CAWSVRGDRAYEQYF.

The CDR3 is CASSWTGGYYGYTF. Here the CDR3 DNA reads TGCGCCAGCAGCTGGACAGGGGGGTACTATGGCTACACCTTC. This rearrangement joins TRBV5-1 to TRBJ1-2; TRBD1 aligns across 10 bases. Germline trimming cut 3 bases from V and 3 bases from J; bases unmatched to any gene: 2. The CDR3 extends over 14 amino acids. Per the germline V gene, CDR1 is SGHRS and CDR2 is YFSETQ.

This clone is a singleton in its sample. CDR3 in DNA: TGTGCCATCAGTGAGGGGGGTCAGCCCCAGCATTTT. As protein: CAISEGGQPQHF. The chain has TRBV10-3 and TRBJ1-5, with D possibly matching TRBD1 (5 bases). Germline CDR1 and CDR2: ENHRY and SYGVKD. The CDR3 has 12 amino acids. Between the trimmed V and J ends, which lost 2 bases and 6 bases, there was a span of 5 bases.

In regard to this clone: Other nucleotide sequences from this sample produce the same CDR3. The chain is built from TRBV19 and TRBJ2-1, with 11 bases identical to TRBD2. With V trimmed by 8 bases and J by 0 bases, 3 bases remained unmatched. The CDR3 consists of 15 residues. The germline gives CDR1 LNHDA, CDR2 SQIVND (reference sequence). In DNA, the CDR3 is TGTGCCAGTTCTAGCGGGGGGAGCTCCTACAATGAGCAGTTCTTC. This sequence encodes CASSSGGSSYNEQFF.

This chain joins TRBV7-9 and TRBJ2-3; D ambiguous. The CDR3 contains 15 residues. Between the trimmed V and J ends, which lost 6 bases and 2 bases, there was a span of 15 bases. The germline V gene encodes CDR1 SEHNR and CDR2 FQNEAQ (reference sequence). Here the CDR3 DNA reads TGTGCCAGCAGGACTGGGCACGAGGACACAGATACGCAGTATTTT. Encoded protein: CASRTGHEDTDTQYF.

The rearrangement uses TRBV15 and TRBJ1-3, with D unclear. The CDR3 length is 14 residues. Trimming took off 1 base at V and 3 bases at J, with 7 bases between the two ends. In germline, CDR1 is LNHNV, CDR2 YYDKDF (reference sequence). The CDR3 is CATSRGVGGNTIYF. Here the CDR3 DNA reads TGTGCCACCAGCAGAGGGGTCGGTGGAAACACCATATATTTT.

V usage is TRBV4-1 and J usage is TRBJ1-4; weak D call: TRBD1 (5 bases). V lost 0 bases, J lost 13 bases, and 15 bases lay in between. Germline CDR1 and CDR2: MGHRA and YSYEKL. CDR3 size: 14 residues. DNA of the CDR3: TGCGCCAGCAGCCAAGATAGATTTCAGGGATCACTGTTTTTT. It is translated as CASSQDRFQGSLFF.

V and J are TRBV7-2 and TRBJ2-7; the D gene is possibly TRBD1 (6 bases). The CDR3 consists of 12 residues. The germline CDR1 and CDR2 sequences are SGHTA and FQGNSA. V shed 3 bases and J shed 6 bases, with 9 bases lying between them. The CDR3 DNA reads TGTGCCAGCAGCTTGGCAGGGGTCGAGCAGTACTTC. Translation: CASSLAGVEQYF.

CDR3 in amino acids: CASSHTGAGGQYF. CDR3 DNA: TGTGCCAGCAGCCACACAGGGGCCGGTGGGCAGTACTTC. The chain links TRBV27 to TRBJ2-7; 7 bases align to TRBD1. CDR1 MNHEY and CDR2 SMNVEV come from the germline V gene (reference sequence). Trimming at V came to 6 bases and at J to 9 bases, leaving 11 bases not matched to a gene. The CDR3 sequence is 13 residues long.

The chain recombines TRBV9 with TRBJ1-1, with D hard to call. The CDR3 extends over 14 amino acids. Trimming took 4 bases from V and 5 from J, leaving 15 bases between them. Germline V lookup: CDR1 SGDLS, CDR2 YYNGEE. This chain's CDR3 is CASSPVLETTEAFF. The DNA of the CDR3 is TGTGCCAGCAGCCCCGTTTTGGAGACGACTGAAGCTTTCTTT. The variable domain in full, with the rest retrieved from reference TRBV9 and TRBJ1-1, is DSGVTQTPKHLITATGQRVTLRCSPRSGDLSVYWYQQSLDQGLQFLIQYYNGEERAKGNILERFSAQQFPDLHSELNLSSLELGDSALYFCASSPVLETTEAFFGQGTRLTVV.

The rearrangement links TRBV5-1 to TRBJ1-4; tentatively, D is TRBD1 (6 bases). Trimming took 8 bases from V and 0 from J, leaving 11 bases between them. Germline V lookup: CDR1 SGHRS, CDR2 YFSETQ. CDR3 length: 14 amino acids. The CDR3 DNA sequence: TGCGCCAGTAAACAGGGCCCAACTAATGAAAAACTGTTTTTT. Residues: CASKQGPTNEKLFF.

The chain is built from TRBV11-2 and TRBJ2-1, with TRBD2 as a possible D gene (7 bases). The germline gives CDR1 SGHAT, CDR2 FQNNGV. V was pared by 3 bases and J by 4 bases, with 19 bases between. The CDR3 extends over 17 amino acids. The CDR3 region is CASSLQGRGGRYNEQFF. The CDR3 DNA reads TGTGCCAGCAGCTTGCAGGGGCGGGGAGGGCGTTACAATGAGCAGTTCTTC.